Detailed here is one T cell receptor (beta chain). This table comes from immunoSEQ multiplex PCR, and its TCRdb copy is limited to in-frame clones, with some not included. This table holds about 76,000 clones, 65% to 90% found once. This record belongs to a study of OX40 agonist ivuxolimab in advanced cancers. Germline loops: CDR1 SGHNT, CDR2 YYREEE (reference sequence). V shed 5 bases and J 4 bases; nucleotides not matched to a gene: 9. The CDR3 covers 17 residues. This receptor was taken from an adult with an advanced solid tumor such as melanoma, head and neck, liver or kidney cancer. This chain connects TRBV5-4 to TRBJ1-6, with 10 nucleotides matching TRBD1. Sequenced material: CD4+ or CD8+ T cells sorted from blood, taken in a trial of the OX40 agonist ivuxolimab. The chain's CDR3 is CASRSRDRGDYNSPLHF. The CDR3 bases are TGTGCCAGCAGATCGAGGGACAGGGGCGATTATAATTCACCCCTCCACTTT.